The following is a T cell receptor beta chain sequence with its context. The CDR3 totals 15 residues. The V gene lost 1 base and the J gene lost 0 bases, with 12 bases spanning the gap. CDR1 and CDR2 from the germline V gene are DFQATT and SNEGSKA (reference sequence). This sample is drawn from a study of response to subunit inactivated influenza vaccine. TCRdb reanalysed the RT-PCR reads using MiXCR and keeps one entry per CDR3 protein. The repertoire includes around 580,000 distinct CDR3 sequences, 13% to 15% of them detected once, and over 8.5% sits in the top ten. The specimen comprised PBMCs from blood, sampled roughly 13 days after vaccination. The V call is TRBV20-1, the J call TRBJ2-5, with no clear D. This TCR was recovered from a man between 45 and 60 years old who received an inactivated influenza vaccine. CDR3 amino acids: CSARGRGEYQETQYF. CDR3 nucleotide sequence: TGCAGTGCTAGAGGCCGAGGAGAGTACCAAGAGACCCAGTACTTC.